Each of the 28 T cell receptor beta chains below was sequenced from the same sample in a study of beta chain features in type 1 diabetes. Findings and limits, study-wide: A moderate, significant TCRB CDR3 shortening appeared in type 1 diabetes across four CD4+ subsets.

These receptors have no known antigen. All of the isolated RNA was reverse transcribed, so expressed TCRB transcripts were sequenced. Profiling relied on immunoSEQ multiplex PCR, and the TCRdb table lists in-frame clones only, not all of them. The sample yields 300,000 to 400,000 clones, roughly a tenth seen once. Sequenced: central memory CD4+ T cells from blood. Every receptor here comes from a man aged 30 to 39 with type 1 diabetes.

This clone appeared a few times. The chain is built from TRBV6-6 and TRBJ2-1; 10 bases are shared with TRBD2. The germline V gene encodes CDR1 MNHNY and CDR2 SVGAGI (reference sequence). The CDR3 contains 15 residues. Trimming at V came to 2 bases and at J to 2 bases, leaving 0 bases not matched to a gene. CDR3 amino acids: CASSYSGGAYNEQFF. The CDR3 DNA follows: TGTGCCAGCAGTTACAGCGGGGGGGCCTACAATGAGCAGTTCTTC.

This clone was recorded many times. This sample includes further DNA sequences coding for the same CDR3. The CDR3 DNA follows: TGTGCCAGCTCTCCCGAAGAGACCCAGTACTTC. It is translated as CASSPEETQYF. The chain recombines TRBV18 with TRBJ2-5; D is unclear. There are 11 residues in the CDR3. Between the trimmed V and J ends, which lost 6 bases and 3 bases, there was a span of 5 bases. Germline V lookup: CDR1 KGHSH, CDR2 LQKENI.

This clone was found a few times. The rearrangement links TRBV6-1 to TRBJ2-4; D may be TRBD1 (5 bases). This CDR3 has 16 residues. Trimming cost V 3 bases and J 0 bases, with 12 bases left between them. CDR1 and CDR2 from the germline V gene are MNHNS and SASEGT. CDR3 nucleotides: TGTGCCAGCAGTGATACAGGATCCCTAGCCAAAAACATTCAGTACTTC. This sequence encodes CASSDTGSLAKNIQYF.

This clone has more than one count but fewer than ten. In nucleotides, the CDR3 is TGTGCCTTAATGCGGCGGGGCACAGATACGCAGTATTTT. This codes for CALMRRGTDTQYF. The V and J genes are TRBV30 and TRBJ2-3; weak D call: TRBD2 (5 bases). This CDR3 region has 13 residues. Trimming stripped 7 bases from V and 1 base from J, with 12 bases between. Germline CDR1 is GTSNPN and CDR2 is SVGIG (reference sequence). The full variable domain, rest sourced from reference TRBV30 and TRBJ2-3, is SQTIHQWPATLVQPVGSPLSLECTVEGTSNPNLYWYRQAAGRGLQLLFYSVGIGQISSEVPQNLSASRPQDRQFILSSKKLLLSDSGFYLCALMRRGTDTQYFGPGTRLTVL.

This sequence joins TRBV5-1 and TRBJ2-6; weak D call: TRBD2 (5 bases). CDR3 size: 17 residues. V was pared by 4 bases and J by 3 bases, with 17 bases between. In germline, CDR1 is SGHRS, CDR2 YFSETQ. CDR3 coding DNA: TGCGCCAGCAGCCACGGAGCGGCACTTGGTGGGGCCAACGTCCTGACTTTC. This gives the protein CASSHGAALGGANVLTF. The variable domain in full, with the rest retrieved from reference TRBV5-1 and TRBJ2-6, is KAGVTQTPRYLIKTRGQQVTLSCSPISGHRSVSWYQQTPGQGLQFLFEYFSETQRNKGNFPGRFSGRQFSNSRSEMNVSTLELGDSALYLCASSHGAALGGANVLTFGAGSRLTVL.

This clone was seen a few times. The chain carries TRBV11-2 and TRBJ2-4; D ambiguous. CDR3 length equals 15 residues. The germline V gene encodes CDR1 SGHAT and CDR2 FQNNGV. The V end was cut by 5 bases, the J end by 9 bases, with 20 bases between. CDR3 region: CASSRGRGDRGIQYF. CDR3 coding DNA: TGTGCCAGCAGCCGTGGGCGAGGTGATCGAGGCATTCAGTACTTC.

This clone showed up many times. The chain joins TRBV30 to TRBJ2-2, with D unresolved. The V and J ends lost 1 base and 8 bases respectively, with 5 bases between them. CDR3 length: 11 residues. Germline loops: CDR1 GTSNPN, CDR2 SVGIG (reference sequence). The CDR3 reads CAWSDRGELFF. CDR3 sequence (DNA): TGTGCCTGGAGTGACCGGGGGGAGCTGTTTTTT.

This chain uses TRBV29-1 with TRBJ1-1; weak D call: TRBD1 (6 bases). Germline-derived CDR1 and CDR2 are SQVTM and ANQGSEA. The CDR3 totals 11 residues. CDR3 DNA: TGCGCGGGGGCATCGGGCACTGAAGCTTTCTTT. Translated, it gives CAGASGTEAFF.

This clone was counted only a few times. This chain links TRBV6-6 with TRBJ1-5, with a tentative D call TRBD1 (6 bases). V was clipped by 6 bases and J by 4 bases, with 16 bases between them. The CDR3 has 15 residues. The germline gives CDR1 MNHNY, CDR2 SVGAGI (reference sequence). For the CDR3, the DNA is TGTGCCAGCAGCCCGTTTCTGGGGGCAAATCAGCCCCAGCATTTT. Its translation: CASSPFLGANQPQHF.

This clone appeared a few times. The chain combines TRBV28 with TRBJ1-5, with TRBD1 identical over 10 bases. CDR1 and CDR2 from the germline V gene are MDHEN and SYDVKM. The CDR3 consists of 15 residues. The V gene end was trimmed by 7 bases and the J gene end by 7 bases; junction bases not matched to a gene: 10. CDR3 in amino acids: CASNKPGQGIQPQHF. CDR3 sequence (DNA): TGTGCCAGCAATAAACCGGGACAGGGGATCCAGCCCCAGCATTTT.

This clone occurred many times. The rearrangement joins TRBV28 to TRBJ2-6; TRBD1 matches at 7 bases. Germline lookup yields CDR1 MDHEN and CDR2 SYDVKM. V lost 5 bases to trimming and J lost 4 bases; unmatched junction nucleotides: 11. CDR3 size: 17 residues. The CDR3 loop reads CASSPPTGYPGANVLTF. In nucleotides, the CDR3 is TGTGCCAGCAGTCCCCCGACAGGGTACCCCGGGGCCAACGTCCTGACTTTC.

J is TRBJ2-7 and V is TRBV18; perhaps D is TRBD1 or TRBD2 (5 bases each). The V end lost 3 bases, the J end lost 3 bases, and 9 bases lay between the germline ends. Looked up from germline, CDR1 is KGHSH and CDR2 is LQKENI. The CDR3 sequence is 13 residues long. The CDR3, as DNA: TGTGCCAGCTCACCGAAGGGGAGCTACGAGCAGTACTTC. Amino acid sequence: CASSPKGSYEQYF.

This chain uses TRBV7-2 with TRBJ2-2; no reliable D call. Deletions cut 0 bases from V and 6 bases from J, with 11 bases between. The CDR3 runs 15 residues. The germline V gene has CDR1 SGHTA and CDR2 FQGNSA. CDR3 loop: CASSLAWSRSGELFF. DNA of the CDR3: TGTGCCAGCAGCTTAGCTTGGTCGAGATCCGGGGAGCTGTTTTTT.

The V gene is TRBV4-3, the J gene TRBJ1-4; perhaps TRBD1 as D (6 bases). Looked up from germline, CDR1 is LGHNA and CDR2 is YSLEER. The CDR3 is made up of 15 amino acids. V was clipped by 0 bases and J by 11 bases, with 16 bases between them. CDR3 sequence (DNA): TGCGCCAGCAGCCAAGATTTTCGGACAGCTGGGAAACTGTTTTTT. The encoded protein is CASSQDFRTAGKLFF.

V usage is TRBV7-8 and J usage is TRBJ2-3; tentatively, D is TRBD1 (6 bases). The CDR3 extends over 14 amino acids. Trimming stripped 2 bases from V and 8 bases from J, with 14 bases between. Germline V gene data show CDR1 as SGHVS and CDR2 as FQNEAQ. CDR3 protein: CASSLSQGTTTQYF. The CDR3 region has the DNA TGTGCCAGCAGCTTATCACAGGGCACGACTACGCAGTATTTT.

This clone was picked up a small number of times. The V call is TRBV7-8, the J call TRBJ2-5, with 7 bases aligning to TRBD2. The V and J ends lost 5 bases and 2 bases, in that order; junction bases with no gene match: 8. Per the germline V gene, CDR1 is SGHVS and CDR2 is FQNEAQ. CDR3 length equals 15 residues. DNA of the CDR3: TGTGCCAGCAGCCCCTTGGGGGGGAATCAAGAGACCCAGTACTTC. Its protein product is CASSPLGGNQETQYF.

In this sample, this clone turned up a few times. Here the CDR3 DNA reads TGTGCCAGCAGCGTACGAGGTAGCGGGGTCACAGATACGCAGTATTTT. Translated: CASSVRGSGVTDTQYF. The chain couples TRBV9 to TRBJ2-3; TRBD2 aligns across 8 bases. V shed 1 base and J 2 bases; nucleotides not matched to a gene: 6. Germline assignment: CDR1 SGDLS and CDR2 YYNGEE. The CDR3 sequence is 16 residues long. Full variable domain (remainder filled in from reference TRBV9 and TRBJ2-3): DSGVTQTPKHLITATGQRVTLRCSPRSGDLSVYWYQQSLDQGLQFLIQYYNGEERAKGNILERFSAQQFPDLHSELNLSSLELGDSALYFCASSVRGSGVTDTQYFGPGTRLTVL.

This clone was counted between two and nine times. The chain employs TRBV7-2 and TRBJ2-7; D gene unclear. V lost 6 bases to trimming and J lost 6 bases, with 9 bases between them. The length of the CDR3 is 11 residues. Germline CDR1 is SGHTA and CDR2 is FQGNSA. The chain's CDR3 is CASRRNTEQYF. In nucleotides, the CDR3 is TGTGCCAGCAGACGAAACACCGAGCAGTACTTC.

This clone was counted a few times. The gene calls are TRBV19 and TRBJ2-1; TRBD1 matches at 10 bases. There are 16 residues in the CDR3. Germline lookup yields CDR1 LNHDA and CDR2 SQIVND (reference sequence). V was pared by 7 bases and J by 4 bases, with 10 bases of the junction left unmatched. The CDR3, as DNA: TGTGCCAGTATTTCAACCGGGACAGGGGATTACAATGAGCAGTTCTTC. This translates into CASISTGTGDYNEQFF.

This clone was picked up a small number of times. The genes are TRBV5-1 and TRBJ2-1; D tentatively reads TRBD1 or TRBD2 (5 bases each). The CDR3 is 14 residues long. V lost 3 bases to trimming and J lost 5 bases, with 12 bases between them. Germline CDR1 reads SGHRS; CDR2 reads YFSETQ. The CDR3 nucleotides read TGCGCCAGCAGCTCCGGGACGGCACACAATGAGCAGTTCTTC. It is translated as CASSSGTAHNEQFF.

In the case of this clone: The identical CDR3 is also encoded by other nucleotide sequences in the sample. The chain couples TRBV7-2 to TRBJ1-5; D remains ambiguous. Germline V gene sequence: CDR1 SGHTA, CDR2 FQGNSA. The CDR3 loop spans 13 amino acids. Trimming left V 0 bases short and J 5 bases short, with 5 bases between. The CDR3 here is CASSLAQDQPQHF. DNA for the CDR3: TGTGCCAGCAGCTTAGCTCAGGATCAGCCCCAGCATTTT.

This sequence joins TRBV4-3 and TRBJ2-3; D is undetermined. The CDR3 contains 15 residues. V shed 1 base and J shed 1 base, with 9 bases lying between them. Looked up from germline, CDR1 is LGHNA and CDR2 is YSLEER. The CDR3 bases are TGCGCCAGCAGCCAAGGAAATGTTGGCACAGATACGCAGTATTTT. Its translation: CASSQGNVGTDTQYF.

The rearrangement uses TRBV30 and TRBJ1-2, with 8 bases matching TRBD1. CDR1 and CDR2 (germline): GTSNPN, SVGIG (reference sequence). The V segment lost 4 bases and the J segment 8 bases; nucleotides outside the gene matches: 15. The CDR3 sequence is 15 residues long. CDR3 region: CAWTRSGQEIWGYTF. For the CDR3, the DNA is TGTGCCTGGACCCGCTCGGGACAGGAGATTTGGGGCTACACCTTC.

This clone has just a few counts. The V gene is TRBV2, the J gene TRBJ2-5; maybe TRBD2 (7 bases). Per the germline V gene, CDR1 is SNHLY and CDR2 is FYNNEI. The CDR3 runs 15 residues. V shed 2 bases and J shed 7 bases, with 17 bases lying between them. The CDR3 coding sequence is TGTGCCAGCAGTGAAACCTCGGGGGGCCGAGGGACCCAGTACTTC. As protein: CASSETSGGRGTQYF.

This clone was found a few times. This chain connects TRBV10-3 to TRBJ1-6; perhaps TRBD1 as D (5 bases). V lost 0 bases and J lost 9, with 15 bases in between. The length of the CDR3 is 16 residues. Germline V lookup: CDR1 ENHRY, CDR2 SYGVKD. The CDR3 sequence: CAISESGRAPGSPLHF. In DNA, the CDR3 is TGTGCCATCAGTGAGTCAGGCAGGGCGCCGGGTTCACCCCTCCACTTT.

The gene calls are TRBV19 and TRBJ1-4; D gene uncertain. The V gene lost 3 bases and the J gene lost 6 bases, with 8 bases spanning the gap. Germline CDR1 and CDR2: LNHDA and SQIVND (reference sequence). The CDR3 is made up of 13 amino acids. CDR3 nucleotides: TGTGCCAGTAGTATGAAAATTGATGAAAAACTGTTTTTT. Translated, it gives CASSMKIDEKLFF. Based on the CDR3 plus reference TRBV19 and TRBJ1-4, the full variable domain is DGGITQSPKYLFRKEGQNVTLSCEQNLNHDAMYWYRQDPGQGLRLIYYSQIVNDFQKGDIAEGYSVSREKKESFPLTVTSAQKNPTAFYLCASSMKIDEKLFFGSGTQLSVL.

This clone was recorded a few times. The J gene is TRBJ2-3, the V gene TRBV4-3, with no clear D. The V end was cut by 1 base, the J end by 4 bases, with 9 bases between. The germline V gene encodes CDR1 LGHNA and CDR2 YSLEER. This CDR3 contains 14 residues. Here the CDR3 DNA reads TGCGCCAGCAGCCAAGGACTCCTCTCAGATACGCAGTATTTT. Its translation: CASSQGLLSDTQYF.

The chain uses TRBV4-3 and TRBJ2-5, with 9 bases fitting TRBD2. The CDR3 is 14 amino acids. V lost 0 bases, J lost 4 bases, and 0 bases stayed unmatched. The V gene's germline CDR1 is LGHNA and CDR2 YSLEER. The CDR3 spells CASSQDSGGETQYF. The DNA for the CDR3 is TGCGCCAGCAGCCAAGATAGCGGGGGAGAGACCCAGTACTTC.